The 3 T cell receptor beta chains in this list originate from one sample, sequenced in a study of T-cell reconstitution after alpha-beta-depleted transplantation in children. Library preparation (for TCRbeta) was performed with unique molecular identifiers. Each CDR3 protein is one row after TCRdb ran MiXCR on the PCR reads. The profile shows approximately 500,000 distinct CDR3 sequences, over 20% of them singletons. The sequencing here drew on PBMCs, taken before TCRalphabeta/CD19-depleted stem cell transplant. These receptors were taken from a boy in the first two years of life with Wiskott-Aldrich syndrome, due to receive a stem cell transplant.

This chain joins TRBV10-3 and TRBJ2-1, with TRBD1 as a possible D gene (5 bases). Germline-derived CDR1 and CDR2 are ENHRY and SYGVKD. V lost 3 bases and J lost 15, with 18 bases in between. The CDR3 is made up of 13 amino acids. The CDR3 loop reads CAISDRIGWGPFF. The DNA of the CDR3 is TGTGCCATCAGTGATAGAATCGGTTGGGGCCCGTTCTTC.

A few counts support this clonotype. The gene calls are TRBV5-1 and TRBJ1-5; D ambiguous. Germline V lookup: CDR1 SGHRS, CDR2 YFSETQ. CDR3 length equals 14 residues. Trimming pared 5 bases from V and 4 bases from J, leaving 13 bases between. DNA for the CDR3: TGCGCCAGCAGTCCGGGGTTGCTAAATCAGCCCCAGCATTTT. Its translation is CASSPGLLNQPQHF.

CDR3 nucleotides: TGTGCCAGCAGCCGACAGGGGAACACAGATACGCAGTATTTT. Its translation is CASSRQGNTDTQYF. The genes are TRBV12-3 or TRBV12-4 and TRBJ2-3, with 8 bases identical to TRBD1. This CDR3 has 14 amino acids. J lost 2 bases, V lost 6 bases, and 4 bases had no gene match.